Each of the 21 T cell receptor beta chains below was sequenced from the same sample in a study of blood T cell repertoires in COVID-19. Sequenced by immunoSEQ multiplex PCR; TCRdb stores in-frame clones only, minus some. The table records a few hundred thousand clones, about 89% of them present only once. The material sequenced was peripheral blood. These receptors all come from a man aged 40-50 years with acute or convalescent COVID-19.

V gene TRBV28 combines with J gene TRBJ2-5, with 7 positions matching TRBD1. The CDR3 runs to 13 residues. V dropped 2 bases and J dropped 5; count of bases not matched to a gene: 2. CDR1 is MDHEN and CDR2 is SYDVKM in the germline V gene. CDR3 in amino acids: CASSLQGVETQYF. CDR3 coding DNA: TGTGCCAGCAGTTTACAGGGGGTCGAGACCCAGTACTTC. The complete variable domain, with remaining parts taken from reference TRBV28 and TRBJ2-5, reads DVKVTQSSRYLVKRTGEKVFLECVQDMDHENMFWYRQDPGLGLRLIYFSYDVKMKEKGDIPEGYSVSREKKERFSLILESASTNQTSMYLCASSLQGVETQYFGPGTRLLVL.

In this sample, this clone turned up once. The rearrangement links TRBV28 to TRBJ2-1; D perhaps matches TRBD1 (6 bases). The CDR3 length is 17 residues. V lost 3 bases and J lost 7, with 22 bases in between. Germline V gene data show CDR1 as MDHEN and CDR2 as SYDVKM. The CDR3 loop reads CASSFVKGTTTWNEQFF. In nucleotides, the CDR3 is TGTGCCAGCAGTTTTGTGAAGGGGACAACTACGTGGAATGAGCAGTTCTTC.

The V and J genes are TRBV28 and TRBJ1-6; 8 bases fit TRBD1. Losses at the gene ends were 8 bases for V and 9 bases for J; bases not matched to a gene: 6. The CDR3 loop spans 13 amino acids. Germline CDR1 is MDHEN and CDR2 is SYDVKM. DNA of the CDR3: TGTGCCAGCCAACAGGGGGGTATTTCACCCCTCCACTTT. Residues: CASQQGGISPLHF.

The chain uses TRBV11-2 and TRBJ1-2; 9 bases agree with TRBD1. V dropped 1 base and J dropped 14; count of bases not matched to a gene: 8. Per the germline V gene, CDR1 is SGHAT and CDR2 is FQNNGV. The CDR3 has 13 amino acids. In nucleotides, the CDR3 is TGTGCCAGCAGCTTAGGACAGGGGGTAGACCCAACCTTC. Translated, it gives CASSLGQGVDPTF. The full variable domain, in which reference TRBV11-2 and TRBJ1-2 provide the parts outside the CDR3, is EAGVAQSPRYKIIEKRQSVAFWCNPISGHATLYWYQQILGQGPKLLIQFQNNGVVDDSQLPKDRFSAERLKGVDSTLKIQPAKLEDSAVYLCASSLGQGVDPTFGSGTRLTVV.

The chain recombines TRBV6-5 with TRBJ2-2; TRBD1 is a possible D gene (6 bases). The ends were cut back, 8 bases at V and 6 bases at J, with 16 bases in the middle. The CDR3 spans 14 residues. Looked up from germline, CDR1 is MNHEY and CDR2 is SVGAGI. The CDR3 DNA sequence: TGTGCCAGCCACGTCATTCAGGGGCCCGGGGAGCTGTTTTTT. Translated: CASHVIQGPGELFF.

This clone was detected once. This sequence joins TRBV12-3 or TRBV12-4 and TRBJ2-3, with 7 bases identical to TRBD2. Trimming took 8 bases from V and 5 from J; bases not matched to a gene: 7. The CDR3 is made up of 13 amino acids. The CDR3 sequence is CASLAEGLDTQYF. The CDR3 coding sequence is TGTGCCAGCCTAGCGGAGGGTCTAGATACGCAGTATTTT.

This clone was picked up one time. The CDR3 here is CASSSSGGRADEQFF. The DNA for the CDR3 is TGTGCCAGCAGCTCCAGCGGGGGGCGAGCGGATGAGCAGTTCTTC. The chain links TRBV11-2 to TRBJ2-1, with 9 nucleotides matching TRBD2. Germline CDR1 reads SGHAT; CDR2 reads FQNNGV. There are 15 residues in the CDR3. V gave up 4 bases and J gave up 8 bases; unmatched junction bases: 9.

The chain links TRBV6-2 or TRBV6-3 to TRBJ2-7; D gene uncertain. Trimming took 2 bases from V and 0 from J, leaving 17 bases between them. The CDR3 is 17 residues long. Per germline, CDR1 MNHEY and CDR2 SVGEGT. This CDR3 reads CASSYTPVRPSSYEQYF. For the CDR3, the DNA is TGTGCCAGCAGTTACACCCCGGTCAGGCCCTCCTCCTACGAGCAGTACTTC.

The CDR3 loop reads CASSGPEPQEQYF. CDR3 sequence (DNA): TGTGCCAGTAGTGGGCCAGAGCCGCAGGAGCAGTACTTC. J is TRBJ2-7 and V is TRBV19; D is undetermined. This CDR3 contains 13 residues. CDR1 and CDR2 from the germline V gene are LNHDA and SQIVND (reference sequence). Trimming removed 5 bases at V and 7 bases at J, with 15 bases between.

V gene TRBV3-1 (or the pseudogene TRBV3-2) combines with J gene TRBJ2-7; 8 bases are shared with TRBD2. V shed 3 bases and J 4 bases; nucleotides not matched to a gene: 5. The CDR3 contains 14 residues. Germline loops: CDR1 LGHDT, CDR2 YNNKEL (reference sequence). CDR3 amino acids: CASSHGGGWYEQYF. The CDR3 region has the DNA TGTGCCAGCAGCCACGGGGGGGGCTGGTACGAGCAGTACTTC.

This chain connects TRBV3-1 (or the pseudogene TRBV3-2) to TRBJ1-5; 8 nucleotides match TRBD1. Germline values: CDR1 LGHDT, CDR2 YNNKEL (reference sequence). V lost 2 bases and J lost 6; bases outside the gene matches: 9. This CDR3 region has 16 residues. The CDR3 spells CASSQYPGTGFQPQHF. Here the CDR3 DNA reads TGTGCCAGCAGCCAATACCCCGGGACAGGCTTTCAGCCCCAGCATTTT.

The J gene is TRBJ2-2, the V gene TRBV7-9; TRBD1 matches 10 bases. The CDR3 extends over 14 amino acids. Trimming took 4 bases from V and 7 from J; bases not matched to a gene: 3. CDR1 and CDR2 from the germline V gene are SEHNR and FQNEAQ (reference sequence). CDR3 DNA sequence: TGTGCCAGCAGCTCCGGGACAGGGGTCGGGGAGCTGTTTTTT. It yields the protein CASSSGTGVGELFF.

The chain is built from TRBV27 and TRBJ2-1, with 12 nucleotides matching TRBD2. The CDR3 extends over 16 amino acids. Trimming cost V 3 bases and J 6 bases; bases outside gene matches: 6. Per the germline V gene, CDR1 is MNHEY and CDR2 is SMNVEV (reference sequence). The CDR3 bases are TGTGCCAGCAGTTTGCTGGAGACTAGCGGGGGCAATGAGCAGTTCTTC. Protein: CASSLLETSGGNEQFF.

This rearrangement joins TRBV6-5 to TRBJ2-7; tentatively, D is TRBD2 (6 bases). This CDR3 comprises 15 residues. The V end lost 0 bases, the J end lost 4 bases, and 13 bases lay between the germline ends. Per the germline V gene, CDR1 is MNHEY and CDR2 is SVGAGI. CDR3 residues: CASSYSGGLGYEQYF. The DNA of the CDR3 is TGTGCCAGCAGTTACTCCGGGGGATTGGGGTACGAGCAGTACTTC.

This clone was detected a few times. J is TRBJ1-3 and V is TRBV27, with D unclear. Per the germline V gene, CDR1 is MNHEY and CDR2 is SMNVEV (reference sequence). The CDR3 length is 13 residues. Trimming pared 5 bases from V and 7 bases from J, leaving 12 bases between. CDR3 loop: CASSPRRRNTIYF. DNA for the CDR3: TGTGCCAGCAGTCCCCGGAGAAGGAACACCATATATTTT.

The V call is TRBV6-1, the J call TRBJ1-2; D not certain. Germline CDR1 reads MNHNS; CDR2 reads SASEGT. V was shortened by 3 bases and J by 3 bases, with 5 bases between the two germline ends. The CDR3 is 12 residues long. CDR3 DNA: TGTGCCAGCAGTGATTCTCACTATGGCTACACCTTC. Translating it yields CASSDSHYGYTF.

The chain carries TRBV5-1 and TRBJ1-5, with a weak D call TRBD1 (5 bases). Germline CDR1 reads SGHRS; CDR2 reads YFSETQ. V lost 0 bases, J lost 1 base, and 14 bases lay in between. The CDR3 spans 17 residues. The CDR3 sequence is CASSLAPTGSSNQPQHF. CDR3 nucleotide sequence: TGCGCCAGCAGCTTGGCCCCCACAGGATCAAGCAATCAGCCCCAGCATTTT.

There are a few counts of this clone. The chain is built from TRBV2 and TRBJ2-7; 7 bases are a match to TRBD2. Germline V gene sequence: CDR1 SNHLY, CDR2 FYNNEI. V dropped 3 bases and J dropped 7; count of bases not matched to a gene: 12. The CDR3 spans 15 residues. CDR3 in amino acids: CASSEIPGRAAEQYF. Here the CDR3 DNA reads TGTGCCAGCAGTGAGATTCCGGGGAGGGCTGCGGAGCAGTACTTC.

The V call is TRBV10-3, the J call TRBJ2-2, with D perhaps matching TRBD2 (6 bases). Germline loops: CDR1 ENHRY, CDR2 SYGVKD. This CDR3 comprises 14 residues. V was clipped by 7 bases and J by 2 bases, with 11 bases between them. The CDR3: CAITTEGNTGELFF. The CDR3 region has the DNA TGTGCCATCACGACGGAGGGAAACACCGGGGAGCTGTTTTTT.

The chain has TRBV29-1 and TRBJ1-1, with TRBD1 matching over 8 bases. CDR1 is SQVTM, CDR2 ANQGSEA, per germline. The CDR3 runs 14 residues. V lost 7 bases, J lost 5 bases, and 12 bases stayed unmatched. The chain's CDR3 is CSAASGGRETEAFF. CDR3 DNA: TGCAGCGCCGCCTCAGGGGGCCGGGAGACTGAAGCTTTCTTT.

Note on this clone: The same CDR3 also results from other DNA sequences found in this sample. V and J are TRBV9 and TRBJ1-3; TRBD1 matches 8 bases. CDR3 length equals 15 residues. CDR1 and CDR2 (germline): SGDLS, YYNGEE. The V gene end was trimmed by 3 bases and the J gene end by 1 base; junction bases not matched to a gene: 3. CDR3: CASSAQGASGNTIYF. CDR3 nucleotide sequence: TGTGCCAGCAGCGCGCAGGGGGCATCTGGAAACACCATATATTTT.